A single sample gave rise to the 23 T cell receptor beta chains below, sequenced in a study of blood T cell repertoires in COVID-19 (dated by TCRdb to about 2020). The library was produced with the immunoSEQ multiplex PCR assay. TCRdb stores this immuneACCESS table with in-frame sequences only. Part of the clones is absent; in the studies checked, under half of the shortfall reflects unresolved V genes, and no reason is known for the rest. This sample comprises approximately 180,000 clones, about 83% of them detected only once. The ten top clones hold over 15% of the sample. Sequenced material: peripheral blood. These receptors were obtained from a person aged 65-85 years with COVID-19, enrolled during active disease.

The chain employs TRBV6-2 or TRBV6-3 and TRBJ1-5; 7 bases align to TRBD1. The germline V gene has CDR1 MNHEY and CDR2 SVGEGT. J gave up 9 bases and V 2 bases, and 10 bases lay outside the gene matches. The CDR3 totals 15 residues. The CDR3 is CASSYARGDSGPQHF. CDR3 DNA sequence: TGTGCCAGCAGTTACGCCAGGGGGGACTCGGGGCCCCAGCATTTT.

This clone was counted a few times. The CDR3 DNA is TGTGCCAGCAGCTTGGCGGTCCCGGGGGATAACACTGAAGCTTTCTTT. This gives the protein CASSLAVPGDNTEAFF. This chain uses TRBV5-4 with TRBJ1-1, with D tentatively TRBD1 (5 bases). The CDR3 covers 16 residues. CDR1 and CDR2 from the germline V gene are SGHNT and YYREEE (reference sequence). Trimming shortened V by 0 bases and J by 2 bases, and 14 bases separated the two germline ends.

The rearrangement joins TRBV7-6 to TRBJ2-7; 11 positions match TRBD1. CDR1 is SGHVS, CDR2 FNYEAQ, per germline. V gave up 3 bases and J gave up 0 bases; unmatched junction bases: 13. The CDR3 extends over 19 amino acids. This CDR3 is CASSFAVPGQGVSSYEQYF. DNA for the CDR3: TGTGCCAGCAGCTTCGCCGTCCCGGGACAGGGGGTGTCCTCCTACGAGCAGTACTTC.

This chain links TRBV7-9 with TRBJ1-6; the match to TRBD1 covers 8 bases. CDR1 is SEHNR and CDR2 is FQNEAQ in the germline V gene (reference sequence). V lost 5 bases, J lost 8 bases, and 11 bases stayed unmatched. The CDR3 contains 16 residues. The CDR3 spells CASSHRTGIIDSPLHF. For the CDR3, the DNA is TGTGCCAGCAGCCATCGGACAGGGATAATCGATTCACCCCTCCACTTT.

There are a few counts of this clone. This sequence joins TRBV7-9 and TRBJ1-2, with TRBD1 matching 7 bases. The CDR3 consists of 15 residues. V lost 3 bases and J lost 7; bases outside the gene matches: 11. Per germline, CDR1 SEHNR and CDR2 FQNEAQ (reference sequence). The CDR3 here is CASSFNKDREGGYTF. The CDR3 DNA follows: TGTGCCAGCAGCTTTAATAAAGACAGGGAAGGTGGCTACACCTTC.

This clone was picked up one time. This CDR3 is also generated by other DNA sequences in the sample. The CDR3 loop reads CASSPPGQQETQYF. Written as DNA, the CDR3 is TGTGCCAGCTCACCCCCGGGACAGCAAGAGACCCAGTACTTC. The chain carries TRBV18 and TRBJ2-5; 7 bases are a match to TRBD1. V lost 3 bases and J lost 2; bases outside the gene matches: 3. Germline CDR1 is KGHSH and CDR2 is LQKENI. This CDR3 contains 14 residues.

The V and J genes are TRBV9 and TRBJ2-7; a possible D gene is TRBD1 (5 bases). The CDR3 runs to 13 residues. The V end lost 3 bases, the J end lost 0 bases, and 7 bases lay between the germline ends. Germline V CDR1 and CDR2: SGDLS, YYNGEE. The CDR3 DNA reads TGTGCCAGCAGCGACAGGTTCTCCTACGAGCAGTACTTC. This encodes CASSDRFSYEQYF.

The chain has TRBV19 and TRBJ1-5, with D unclear. The germline CDR1 and CDR2 sequences are LNHDA and SQIVND (reference sequence). V lost 8 bases and J 5 bases, leaving 13 bases between the germline ends. The length of the CDR3 is 13 residues. This CDR3 is CASAANQYQPQHF. CDR3 DNA sequence: TGTGCCAGTGCAGCGAATCAATATCAGCCCCAGCATTTT. Full variable domain (rest looked up from reference TRBV19 and TRBJ1-5): DGGITQSPKYLFRKEGQNVTLSCEQNLNHDAMYWYRQDPGQGLRLIYYSQIVNDFQKGDIAEGYSVSREKKESFPLTVTSAQKNPTAFYLCASAANQYQPQHFGDGTRLSIL.

This clone was detected only a few times. This rearrangement joins TRBV19 to TRBJ2-2, with no clear D. The CDR3 has 13 residues. The germline V gene encodes CDR1 LNHDA and CDR2 SQIVND (reference sequence). V lost 3 bases to trimming and J lost 6 bases, with 8 bases between them. The CDR3 reads CASSINSPGELFF. In DNA form, the CDR3 reads TGTGCCAGTAGTATCAATAGTCCCGGGGAGCTGTTTTTT. Using reference TRBV19 and TRBJ2-2 for the parts outside the CDR3, the full variable domain is DGGITQSPKYLFRKEGQNVTLSCEQNLNHDAMYWYRQDPGQGLRLIYYSQIVNDFQKGDIAEGYSVSREKKESFPLTVTSAQKNPTAFYLCASSINSPGELFFGEGSRLTVL.

The V gene is TRBV6-6, the J gene TRBJ1-1, with no clear D. Germline lookup yields CDR1 MNHNY and CDR2 SVGAGI (reference sequence). The CDR3 contains 11 residues. Trimming left V 6 bases short and J 3 bases short, with 5 bases between. The DNA of the CDR3 is TGTGCCAGCAGCCTTGACACTGAAGCTTTCTTT. As protein: CASSLDTEAFF.

This clone was observed once. The chain is built from TRBV19 and TRBJ1-4; D is perhaps TRBD1 (6 bases). This CDR3 spans 21 amino acids. Trimming left V 3 bases short and J 0 bases short, with 26 bases between. Germline V lookup: CDR1 LNHDA, CDR2 SQIVND (reference sequence). CDR3 sequence: CASSMGQGAGQGFATNEKLFF. CDR3 in DNA: TGTGCCAGTAGTATGGGTCAGGGAGCGGGACAAGGTTTTGCAACTAATGAAAAACTGTTTTTT.

This sequence joins TRBV7-2 and TRBJ1-3, with TRBD1 matching 7 bases. After removal of 5 bases from V and 0 bases from J, the junction contained 7 bases not matched to a gene. The CDR3 is 16 amino acids. Germline CDR1 SGHTA, CDR2 FQGNSA. The CDR3 loop reads CASSRWDSLSGNTIYF. In nucleotides, the CDR3 is TGTGCCAGCAGCCGCTGGGACAGCCTCTCTGGAAACACCATATATTTT.

The chain uses TRBV7-2 and TRBJ1-2; tentatively, D is TRBD1 (5 bases). The CDR3 consists of 14 residues. V dropped 1 base and J dropped 3 bases, with 9 bases sitting between them. Germline values: CDR1 SGHTA, CDR2 FQGNSA. CDR3 sequence reads: CASSLERGDYGYTF. CDR3 bases: TGTGCCAGCAGCTTAGAGCGGGGGGACTATGGCTACACCTTC.

V usage is TRBV4-1 and J usage is TRBJ2-1; 8 bases are a match to TRBD2. Germline V gene sequence: CDR1 MGHRA, CDR2 YSYEKL. The CDR3 spans 14 residues. The V and J ends lost 4 bases and 10 bases, in that order; junction bases with no gene match: 9. The CDR3 nucleotides are TGCGCCAGCAGCCTTTACGGGGGGGCCCGAGAGCAGTTCTTC. Amino acid sequence: CASSLYGGAREQFF.

CDR3 nucleotide sequence: TGCGCCAGCAGCCCCCCAGGGCTTAGGGGCACTGAAGCTTTCTTT. Translated, it gives CASSPPGLRGTEAFF. The chain has TRBV5-1 and TRBJ1-1, with a possible D match to TRBD1 (5 bases). V was clipped by 4 bases and J by 4 bases, with 17 bases between them. Germline V CDR1 and CDR2: SGHRS, YFSETQ. The CDR3 contains 15 residues. Variable domain in full (rest from reference TRBV5-1 and TRBJ1-1): KAGVTQTPRYLIKTRGQQVTLSCSPISGHRSVSWYQQTPGQGLQFLFEYFSETQRNKGNFPGRFSGRQFSNSRSEMNVSTLELGDSALYLCASSPPGLRGTEAFFGQGTRLTVV.

The V gene is TRBV12-2, the J gene TRBJ1-1; the DNA was not used to check the table's D call, TRBD1. TRBV12-2 is a documented pseudogene. The CDR3 runs to 15 residues. CDR3 residues: CASRLPFVGRLMAFF. CDR3 sequence (DNA): TGTGCAAGTCGCTTACCCTTCGTAGGCAGGTTGATGGCTTTCTTT.

The rearrangement links TRBV30 to TRBJ2-7; 7 nucleotides match TRBD1. The junction had 8 bases not matched to a gene; V was cut back by 4 bases and J by 5 bases. The CDR3 runs 13 residues. CDR1 and CDR2 from the germline V gene are GTSNPN and SVGIG (reference sequence). This CDR3 reads CAWTQGRSDEQYF. The CDR3 DNA reads TGTGCCTGGACACAGGGGAGAAGCGACGAGCAGTACTTC.

This chain connects TRBV24-1 to TRBJ1-1; the D is unclear. CDR1 KGHDR and CDR2 SFDVKD come from the germline V gene. V was clipped by 9 bases and J by 0 bases, with 7 bases between them. The CDR3 totals 12 residues. The CDR3 nucleotides are TGTGCCACCGCGGGGTTGAACACTGAAGCTTTCTTT. It encodes CATAGLNTEAFF.

This chain connects TRBV12-3 or TRBV12-4 to TRBJ1-2; TRBD1 might be the D (6 bases). Between the trimmed V and J ends, which lost 8 bases and 4 bases, there was a span of 11 bases. This CDR3 has 12 residues. CDR3 protein: CASSTGTYGYTF. The CDR3, as DNA: TGTGCCAGCTCAACAGGGACCTATGGCTACACCTTC.

About this clone itself: It is likely a read error, because the conserved phenylalanine at the end of the CDR3 is missing. Because the CDR3's place on the DNA is in doubt, the DNA is left out and the CDR3 is given as listed by TCRdb. The chain's CDR3 is CADASNWAYPGL. This rearrangement joins TRBV19 to TRBJ2-3; the table names TRBD1, a call not compared with the DNA. The CDR3 totals 12 residues, both ends included. Germline CDR1 is LNHDA and CDR2 is SQIVND (reference sequence).

The V and J genes are TRBV13 and TRBJ2-1, with a weak D call TRBD1 (6 bases). Germline loops: CDR1 PRHDT, CDR2 FYEKMQ (reference sequence). This CDR3 has 15 residues. The V end was cut by 2 bases, the J end by 6 bases, with 14 bases between. The CDR3 bases are TGTGCCAGCAGCTTACAGGGGATCAACGGCAATGAGCAGTTCTTC. Protein sequence: CASSLQGINGNEQFF.

V is TRBV5-6 and J is TRBJ1-6; TRBD1 is a possible D gene (5 bases). Trimming left V 0 bases short and J 7 bases short, with 14 bases between. CDR3 length: 16 amino acids. From germline, CDR1 is SGHDT and CDR2 YYEEEE. The CDR3 bases are TGTGCCAGCAGCTTGGCCTTGGCTCAGGGAAATTCACCCCTCCACTTT. Encoded protein: CASSLALAQGNSPLHF.

The V and J genes are TRBV12-3 or TRBV12-4 and TRBJ1-4; D is undetermined. The V end was cut by 3 bases, the J end by 16 bases, with 18 bases between. The CDR3 extends over 13 amino acids. The CDR3 DNA sequence: TGTGCCAGCAGTTTGGGTCAGCGAGCGCCCTGGTTTTTT. Translated: CASSLGQRAPWFF.